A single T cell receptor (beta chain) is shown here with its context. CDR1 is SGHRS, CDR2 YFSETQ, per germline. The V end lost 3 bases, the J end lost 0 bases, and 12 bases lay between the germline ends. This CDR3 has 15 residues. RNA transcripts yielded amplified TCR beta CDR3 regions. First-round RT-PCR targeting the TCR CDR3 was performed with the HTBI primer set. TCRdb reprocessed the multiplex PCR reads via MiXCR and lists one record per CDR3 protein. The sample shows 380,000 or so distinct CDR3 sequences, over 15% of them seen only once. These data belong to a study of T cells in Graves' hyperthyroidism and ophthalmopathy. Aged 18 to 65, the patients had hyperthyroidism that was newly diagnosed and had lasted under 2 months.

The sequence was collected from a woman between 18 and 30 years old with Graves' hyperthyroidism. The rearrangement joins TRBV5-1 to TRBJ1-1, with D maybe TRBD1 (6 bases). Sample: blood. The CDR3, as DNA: TGCGCCAGCAGCTGGTATCCAGGGGTGAACACTGAAGCTTTCTTT. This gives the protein CASSWYPGVNTEAFF.